This T cell receptor beta chain is from a study of T cells in Graves' hyperthyroidism and ophthalmopathy. This clonotype was counted only a few times. Template material for amplifying TCR beta CDR3 regions consisted of RNA transcripts. First-round RT-PCR targeting the TCR CDR3 was performed with the HTBI primer set. From the multiplex PCR reads, TCRdb called clonotypes with MiXCR, one entry per CDR3 protein. The table has hundreds of thousands of distinct CDR3 sequences, nearly 20% seen once. Diagnoses used clinical symptoms, serum thyroxine and TRAb, thyroid ultrasound and orbital computed tomography. The sequenced sample consisted of blood. The origin of this receptor is a man in his forties or fifties with Graves' ophthalmopathy.

Here the CDR3 reads CASSLEWRSTDTQYF. DNA for the CDR3: TGTGCCAGCAGCTTAGAGTGGCGTAGCACAGATACGCAGTATTTT. The gene calls are TRBV7-2 and TRBJ2-3; no firm D call. V was pared by 1 base and J by 0 bases, with 8 bases between. The CDR3 runs 15 residues. Germline V gives CDR1 SGHTA, CDR2 FQGNSA.